Listed below are T cell receptor beta chains from one sample, sequenced in a study of cytomegalovirus exposure and HLA in healthy donors. Using immunoSEQ multiplex PCR, the repertoire was profiled, and TCRdb retains in-frame clones only, with some absent. In all, the sample yields about 200,000 clones. Sequenced sample: PBMCs. These receptors originate from a girl aged 2 to 10 in good health and CMV-seropositive. Each CDR3 is given with its conserved first and last residue. The D gene is left open where the match is weak.

d_call	j_call	v_call	cdr3_aa	cdr3_nt
TRBD2	TRBJ2-5	TRBV5-1	CASRGVAGTETQYF	TGCGCCAGCAGAGGGGTAGCGGGAACCGAGACCCAGTACTTC
TRBD2	TRBJ2-4	TRBV30	CAWSLAGAGDQYF	TGTGCCTGGAGCCTAGCGGGAGCGGGTGATCAGTACTTC
TRBD1	TRBJ2-7	TRBV11-3	CASSGQGAPNEQYF	TGTGCCAGCAGCGGACAGGGGGCGCCCAACGAGCAGTACTTC
TRBD1	TRBJ2-7	TRBV27	CASSLLDRASYEQYF	TGTGCCAGCAGTTTACTGGACAGGGCATCCTACGAGCAGTACTTC
-	TRBJ2-3	TRBV7-2	CASSLAGGSSGTQYF	TGTGCCAGCAGCTTAGCGGGAGGTTCCTCAGGCACGCAGTATTTT
-	TRBJ2-3	TRBV5-1	CASSSLLDFKADTQYF	TGCGCCAGCAGCTCCTTACTAGACTTTAAGGCAGATACGCAGTATTTT
TRBD2	TRBJ2-7	TRBV25-1	CASSELPGRERYF	TGTGCCAGCAGTGAACTCCCTGGGCGGGAGCGGTACTTC
-	TRBJ2-1	TRBV28	CASSLTLDNEQFF	TGTGCCAGCAGTTTAACACTAGACAATGAGCAGTTCTTC
-	TRBJ1-2	TRBV6-5	CASSETGPYGYTF	TGTGCCAGCAGTGAAACAGGCCCCTATGGCTACACCTTC
-	TRBJ1-5	TRBV28	CASSLRAWNGNQPQHF	TGTGCCAGCAGTCTCAGGGCCTGGAACGGCAATCAGCCCCAGCATTTT
-	TRBJ2-1	TRBV25-1	CASSELAANEQFF	TGTGCCAGCAGTGAACTAGCAGCCAATGAGCAGTTCTTC
TRBD2	TRBJ2-7	TRBV6-1	CASSNTGLAAYEQYF	TGTGCCAGCAGCAACACGGGGCTAGCGGCTTACGAGCAGTACTTC
-	TRBJ1-1	TRBV28	CASSGGEGISTEAFF	TGTGCCAGCAGCGGGGGGGAGGGGATAAGCACTGAAGCTTTCTTT
-	TRBJ2-7	TRBV5-1	CASSLVRGYEQYF	TGCGCCAGCAGCTTGGTCAGGGGCTACGAGCAGTACTTC
-	TRBJ1-2	TRBV28	CASRSSGSGYGYTF	TGTGCCAGCAGATCCAGCGGGTCGGGCTATGGCTACACCTTC
-	TRBJ2-4	TRBV28	CASRGRVWGKNIQYF	TGTGCCAGCAGGGGCAGGGTGTGGGGCAAAAACATTCAGTACTTC
-	TRBJ2-1	TRBV28	CASSLLAHLNNEQFF	TGTGCCAGCAGTTTACTAGCCCACCTTAACAATGAGCAGTTCTTC
TRBD1	TRBJ2-7	TRBV11-2	CASSLGLWGTGDEQYF	TGTGCCAGCAGCTTAGGGCTATGGGGGACAGGGGACGAGCAGTACTTC
TRBD1	TRBJ2-7	TRBV25-1	CASGGQGFYEQYF	TGTGCCAGCGGGGGACAGGGTTTCTACGAGCAGTACTTC
TRBD1	TRBJ1-4	TRBV19	CASSAWGQGTEKLFF	TGTGCCAGTAGCGCTTGGGGACAGGGGACTGAAAAACTGTTTTTT